Each of the 32 T cell receptor beta chains below was sequenced from the same sample in a study of monozygotic twins with inflammatory bowel disease. From its re-call of the 5' RACE reads, TCRdb lists each CDR3 protein once, without DNA. Recorded here are about 330,000 distinct CDR3 sequences; the top ten clones represent 2% to 2.5%. The sequenced material came from blood. The receptors here all came from a human donor with ulcerative colitis or Crohn's disease, or a healthy co-twin of an affected twin (not recorded which).

The CDR3 sequence is CASRTPAWDTYNYGYTF. J is TRBJ1-2 and V is TRBV28. This CDR3 has 17 amino acids. Germline V gene lookup returns CDR1 MDHEN and CDR2 SYDVKM.

The CDR3 region is CASSTMAGGVYEQYF. V is TRBV5-6 and J is TRBJ2-7; TCRdb's D gene call, TRBD2, goes unchecked for lack of DNA. Germline CDR1 reads SGHDT; CDR2 reads YYEEEE. The CDR3 is 15 residues long.

The chain recombines TRBV5-5 with TRBJ2-7; TCRdb reports TRBD1, a call that lacks DNA to check it against. CDR1 is SGHKS and CDR2 is YYEKEE in the germline V gene (reference sequence). The CDR3 consists of 16 residues. CDR3 protein: CASSRQVGGYSYEQYF. Complete variable domain (other parts from reference TRBV5-5 and TRBJ2-7): DAGVTQSPTHLIKTRGQQVTLRCSPISGHKSVSWYQQVLGQGPQFIFQYYEKEERGRGNFPDRFSARQFPNYSSELNVNALLLGDSALYLCASSRQVGGYSYEQYFGPGTRLTVT.

The V call is TRBV5-6, the J call TRBJ1-2. Per the germline V gene, CDR1 is SGHDT and CDR2 is YYEEEE. There are 14 residues in the CDR3. This chain's CDR3 is CASSLAGRNYGYTF. Looking up the rest from reference TRBV5-6 and TRBJ1-2 gives the full variable domain: DAGVTQSPTHLIKTRGQQVTLRCSPKSGHDTVSWYQQALGQGPQFIFQYYEEEERQRGNFPDRFSGHQFPNYSSELNVNALLLGDSALYLCASSLAGRNYGYTFGSGTRLTVV.

The chain is built from TRBV6-2 or TRBV6-3 and TRBJ2-7; there is no DNA to check the TCRdb D call of TRBD1. This CDR3 has 14 amino acids. CDR1 is MNHEY and CDR2 is SVGEGT in the germline V gene. The CDR3 here is CASSYSPGAYEQYF.

The chain uses TRBV6-5 and TRBJ1-6; TCRdb selects TRBD1, and the lack of DNA leaves this call unchecked. The CDR3 has 17 residues. Per the germline V gene, CDR1 is MNHEY and CDR2 is SVGAGI. CDR3 protein: CASSFPDRGHINSPLHF.

The chain is built from TRBV7-2 and TRBJ2-5; TCRdb names TRBD2, which stays unverified in the absence of DNA. CDR1 is SGHTA and CDR2 is FQGNSA in the germline V gene. The CDR3 loop spans 14 amino acids. The CDR3 spells CASSQPGLQETQYF.

This chain joins TRBV19 and TRBJ2-1; as DNA is missing, the TRBD1 call by TCRdb cannot be tested. The CDR3 totals 14 residues. Germline CDR1 LNHDA, CDR2 SQIVND (reference sequence). The CDR3 loop is CASKFGQGAYEQFF.

The chain joins TRBV12-3 or TRBV12-4 to TRBJ2-2; TCRdb lists TRBD1, though no DNA is available to test this call. CDR3 length: 17 residues. CDR3 region: CASSSILDKLSTGELFF.

The V call is TRBV4-1, the J call TRBJ1-6; the D gene TCRdb calls, TRBD1, cannot be checked with no DNA. CDR3 length: 17 residues. Germline CDR1 MGHRA, CDR2 YSYEKL. CDR3 amino acids: CASSQLPRGLYNSPLHF.

The rearrangement links TRBV20-1 to TRBJ2-7; there is no DNA to check the TCRdb D call of TRBD1. Germline CDR1 reads DFQATT; CDR2 reads SNEGSKA (reference sequence). This CDR3 has 15 residues. The CDR3 loop is CSARDTRGGSYEQYF.

The gene calls are TRBV3-1 and TRBJ2-2; TCRdb's D gene call, TRBD1, goes unchecked for lack of DNA. The germline V gene has CDR1 LGHDT and CDR2 YNNKEL (reference sequence). The CDR3 is 15 residues long. The CDR3 here is CASSQVGGSIGELFF.

The J gene is TRBJ2-3, the V gene TRBV12-3 or TRBV12-4. The CDR3 has 13 residues. The CDR3 protein is CASSFESTDTQYF.

This chain connects TRBV28 to TRBJ2-7; the TCRdb D gene call, TRBD1, has no DNA to confirm it. CDR1 and CDR2 from the germline V gene are MDHEN and SYDVKM. The CDR3 consists of 13 residues. The CDR3 region is CASRTTGGVEQYF.

The rearrangement links TRBV12-3 or TRBV12-4 to TRBJ2-7. The length of the CDR3 is 15 residues. CDR3: CASSLTVGSSYEQYF.

The rearrangement links TRBV5-1 to TRBJ2-1; with no DNA, the TCRdb D assignment of TRBD1 cannot be verified. Germline CDR1 is SGHRS and CDR2 is YFSETQ. The CDR3 totals 15 residues. CDR3 loop: CASSLTGGAYNEQFF.

The chain is built from TRBV6-2 or TRBV6-3 and TRBJ1-5; TCRdb proposes TRBD1, but this gene call is untestable without DNA. The CDR3 extends over 15 amino acids. CDR1 is MNHEY and CDR2 is SVGEGT in the germline V gene. CDR3: CASTHWGPHNQPQHF.

The chain's CDR3 is CSVEGSFHNEQFF. V usage is TRBV29-1 and J usage is TRBJ2-1. Germline CDR1 reads SQVTM; CDR2 reads ANQGSEA. This CDR3 contains 13 residues.

This chain's CDR3 is CASRLTGPSYEQYF. This chain links TRBV5-6 with TRBJ2-7; TCRdb names TRBD1, which stays unverified in the absence of DNA. Germline assignment: CDR1 SGHDT and CDR2 YYEEEE. CDR3 size: 14 residues.

This chain uses TRBV7-8 with TRBJ1-1; without DNA, the TCRdb call of TRBD1 cannot be checked. The CDR3 covers 16 residues. Germline assignment: CDR1 SGHVS and CDR2 FQNEAQ. The CDR3 sequence is CASSLRGEILNTEAFF. Full variable domain (rest looked up from reference TRBV7-8 and TRBJ1-1): GAGVSQSPRYKVAKRGQDVALRCDPISGHVSLFWYQQALGQGPEFLTYFQNEAQLDKSGLPSDRFFAERPEGSVSTLKIQRTQQEDSAVYLCASSLRGEILNTEAFFGQGTRLTVV.

The chain is built from TRBV25-1 and TRBJ2-2; the D call of TRBD2 rests on TCRdb alone, since no DNA is present to check it. The length of the CDR3 is 15 residues. CDR1 is MGHDK, CDR2 SYGVNS, per germline. This CDR3 is CASSEAGGLTGELFF.

The rearrangement uses TRBV20-1 and TRBJ2-6; TCRdb calls TRBD2, which cannot be checked without DNA. This CDR3 is built from 18 residues. Germline CDR1 reads DFQATT; CDR2 reads SNEGSKA (reference sequence). CDR3 residues: CSAPARTVSSLGANVLTF.

J is TRBJ2-1 and V is TRBV3-1; checking the TCRdb D call of TRBD2 is not possible without DNA. Germline V lookup: CDR1 LGHDT, CDR2 YNNKEL (reference sequence). CDR3 length: 17 amino acids. CDR3 sequence reads: CASSQDQGAGDRGEQFF.

The V and J genes are TRBV2 and TRBJ2-1; the D gene TCRdb calls, TRBD1, cannot be checked with no DNA. CDR1 is SNHLY, CDR2 FYNNEI, per germline. The CDR3 extends over 15 amino acids. Here the CDR3 reads CASSGTGTPTGEQFF.

This sequence joins TRBV18 and TRBJ1-1. The CDR3 spans 14 residues. From germline, CDR1 is KGHSH and CDR2 LQKENI. The CDR3: CASSPTQTNTEAFF.

The chain couples TRBV5-1 to TRBJ2-5; no DNA is available, so the TRBD2 call from TCRdb remains unchecked. Germline V lookup: CDR1 SGHRS, CDR2 YFSETQ. The length of the CDR3 is 15 residues. The CDR3 here is CASSLPAGNQETQYF.

V gene TRBV7-9 combines with J gene TRBJ1-2. Germline CDR1 SEHNR, CDR2 FQNEAQ (reference sequence). The CDR3 totals 14 residues. The CDR3 here is CASLKAGANYGYTF. Full variable domain (rest looked up from reference TRBV7-9 and TRBJ1-2): DTGVSQNPRHKITKRGQNVTFRCDPISEHNRLYWYRQTLGQGPEFLTYFQNEAQLEKSRLLSDRFSAERPKGSFSTLEIQRTEQGDSAMYLCASLKAGANYGYTFGSGTRLTVV.

The chain employs TRBV5-1 and TRBJ2-1; TCRdb gives TRBD1 as the D gene, but with no DNA this cannot be confirmed. Germline V gene sequence: CDR1 SGHRS, CDR2 YFSETQ. The CDR3 has 15 residues. The CDR3 loop is CASSQHPGPHNEQFF.

CDR3 region: CSARDQGAKETQYF. The V gene is TRBV20-1, the J gene TRBJ2-5; TCRdb's assignment of TRBD1 cannot be checked, as there is no DNA. The CDR3 runs to 14 residues. Germline V lookup: CDR1 DFQATT, CDR2 SNEGSKA (reference sequence).

The J gene is TRBJ1-2, the V gene TRBV7-2; the TCRdb call, TRBD1, lacks DNA for checking. The CDR3 is 15 residues long. Germline V gene sequence: CDR1 SGHTA, CDR2 FQGNSA. The chain's CDR3 is CASSLTPRGGGGYTF.

The chain has TRBV11-2 and TRBJ2-7. The CDR3 consists of 14 residues. The germline gives CDR1 SGHAT, CDR2 FQNNGV. The CDR3 sequence is CASSSIYGAYEQYF.

V and J are TRBV5-1 and TRBJ1-6; the TRBD1 assignment by TCRdb is unverifiable without DNA. The CDR3 runs 16 residues. The germline CDR1 and CDR2 sequences are SGHRS and YFSETQ. The CDR3 loop is CASSLDTQGTNSPLHF.